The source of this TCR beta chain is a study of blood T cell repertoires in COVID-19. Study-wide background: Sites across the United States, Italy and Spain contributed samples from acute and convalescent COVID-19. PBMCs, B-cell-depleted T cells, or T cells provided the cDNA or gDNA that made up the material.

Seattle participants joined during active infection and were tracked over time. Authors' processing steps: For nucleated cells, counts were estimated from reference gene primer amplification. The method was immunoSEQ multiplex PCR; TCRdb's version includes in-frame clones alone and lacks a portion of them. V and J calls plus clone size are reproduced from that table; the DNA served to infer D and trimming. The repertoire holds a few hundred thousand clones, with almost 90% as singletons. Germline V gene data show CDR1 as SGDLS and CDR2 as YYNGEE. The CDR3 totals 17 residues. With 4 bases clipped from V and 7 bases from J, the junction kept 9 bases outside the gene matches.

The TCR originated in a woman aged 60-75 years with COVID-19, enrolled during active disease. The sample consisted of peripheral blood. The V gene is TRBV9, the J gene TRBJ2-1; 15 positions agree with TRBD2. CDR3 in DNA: TGTGCCAGCAGCACGATCGGACTAGCGGGGGGGCCGAATGAGCAGTTCTTC. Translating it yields CASSTIGLAGGPNEQFF.